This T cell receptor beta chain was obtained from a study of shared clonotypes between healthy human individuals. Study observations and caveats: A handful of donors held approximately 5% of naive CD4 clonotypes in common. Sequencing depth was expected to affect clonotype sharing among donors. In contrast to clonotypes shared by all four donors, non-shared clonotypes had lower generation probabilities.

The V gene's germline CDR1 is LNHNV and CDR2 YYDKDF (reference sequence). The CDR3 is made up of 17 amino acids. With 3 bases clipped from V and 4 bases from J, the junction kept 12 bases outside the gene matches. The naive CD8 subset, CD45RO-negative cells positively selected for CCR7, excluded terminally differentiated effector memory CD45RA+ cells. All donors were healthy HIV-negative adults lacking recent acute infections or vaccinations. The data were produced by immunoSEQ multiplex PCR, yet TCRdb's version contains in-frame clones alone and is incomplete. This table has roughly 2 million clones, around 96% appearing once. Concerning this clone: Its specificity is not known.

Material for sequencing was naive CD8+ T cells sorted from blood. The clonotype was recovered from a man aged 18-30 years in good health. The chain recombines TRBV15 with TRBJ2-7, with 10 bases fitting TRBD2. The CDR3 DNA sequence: TGTGCCACCAGCAGGGAGATCGTGGCTAGCGGGAGTTACGAGCAGTACTTC. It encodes CATSREIVASGSYEQYF.